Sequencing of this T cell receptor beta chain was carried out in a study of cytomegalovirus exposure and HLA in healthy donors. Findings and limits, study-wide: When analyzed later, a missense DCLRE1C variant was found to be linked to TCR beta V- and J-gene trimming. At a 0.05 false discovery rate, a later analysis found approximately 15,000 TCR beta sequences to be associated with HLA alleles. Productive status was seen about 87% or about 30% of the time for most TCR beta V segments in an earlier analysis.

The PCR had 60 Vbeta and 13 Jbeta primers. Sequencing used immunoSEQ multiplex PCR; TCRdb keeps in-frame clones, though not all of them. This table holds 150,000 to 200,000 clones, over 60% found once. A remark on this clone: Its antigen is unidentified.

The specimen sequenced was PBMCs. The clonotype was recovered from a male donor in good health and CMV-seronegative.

The CDR3 protein is CASSKAGAGGYEQYF. The CDR3 nucleotides are TGTGCCAGCAGCAAAGCAGGAGCGGGGGGTTACGAGCAGTACTTC. The gene calls are TRBV21-1 and TRBJ2-7; whether TRBD2, the table's D call, matches the DNA was not checked. TRBV21-1 is listed as a pseudogene. CDR3 size: 15 residues.